This entry is about one T cell receptor (beta chain). Its antigen is not identified. J lost 2 bases, V lost 8 bases, and 8 bases had no gene match. Germline CDR1 ENHRY, CDR2 SYGVKD. The CDR3 covers 14 residues. Sequencing used immunoSEQ multiplex PCR; TCRdb keeps in-frame clones, though not all of them. The data show approximately 150,000 clones, about 90% seen once. This sample is drawn from a study of T cell responses to AZD1222 COVID-19 vaccine. Study-level results: Unmutated variant regions are reportedly targeted by nearly half of spike-specific TCRs. Clonal diversity may have been underestimated in mostly white British donors. Across the whole spike, CD4 TCRs peaked at regions 160-218 and 743-854.

Both about-4-week and about-12-week second-dose recipients were combined. The TCR originated in an adult who received the AZD1222 COVID-19 vaccine. Sequences were derived from peripheral blood, sampled 28 days after the second AZD1222 dose. The chain carries TRBV10-3 and TRBJ2-5, with 7 bases matching TRBD2. The CDR3 coding sequence is TGTGCCATCCAAGGACTAGGAAGACAAGAGACCCAGTACTTC. Translated, it gives CAIQGLGRQETQYF.